This TCR beta chain was identified in a study of response to subunit inactivated influenza vaccine (dated by TCRdb to 2017 to 2018). The study in broad terms: The study used deep quantitative T cell receptor repertoire profiling to track responses to a trivalent subunit inactivated influenza vaccine.

The CDR1 and CDR2 encoded by the germline V gene are MNHNS and SASEGT. Its CDR3 holds 13 amino acids, cysteine through phenylalanine. Here the CDR3 DNA is all that survives: 39 bases in frame from base 1. Trimming costs V 5 bases and J 4 bases, and their ends lie 12 bases apart. Preparation of the library involved RT-PCR. The sequencing machine was an Illumina HiSeq 2500. TCRdb cleaned the public reads at Q25 with fastp, built clones with MiXCR and kept in-frame beta chains. Rows are combined by CDR3 protein, so each entry shows the most common genes and DNA. For this sample there are some 520,000 distinct CDR3 sequences; approximately 16% appear just once. The top ten hold 3% of the sample. Findings and caveats that apply to the study as a whole: According to the authors, only a limited number of new T cells may be recruited by each seasonal influenza vaccination.

This clonotype has just a few counts. Its target antigen remains unknown. The input lacks base qualities; no much larger clone sits a single base away. The sequence is built from TRBV6-1 and TRBJ2-7, with no confidently assigned D gene. The TCR comes from a man aged 45 to 75 who received an inactivated influenza vaccine. Donor details come from another sample of the same person, matched by shared clones. The sequencing used CD4+ T cells sorted from PBMCs, collected about 23 months after vaccination. This receptor carries the CDR3 CASSPDPLYEQYF. The nucleotide sequence is given as TGTGCCAGCAGTCCAGACCCCCTATACGAGCAGTACTTC.